Only a few counts were recorded for the clone carrying this TCR beta chain. Its antigen is still unknown. Researchers used 5'RACE with constant-segment primers to make TCR alpha and TCR beta cDNA libraries that carry sample barcodes and UMIs. One entry per CDR3 protein, called by TCRdb with MiXCR from the 5' RACE reads. Seen here are about 500,000 distinct CDR3 sequences, roughly 22% observed once, and the top ten hold under 15%. This sample was included in a study of T-cell memory formation after mild COVID-19. Overall study context: TCR clusters were mostly donor specific.

Study-wide results and limits: CM and EM subsets held most contracting CD4+ clones; EMRA held CD8+ ones. Second-wave clones peaking on day 37 lacked confirmed SARS-CoV-2 specificity.

Germline-derived CDR1 and CDR2 are SGHVS and FNYEAQ. The length of the CDR3 is 15 residues. After removal of 5 bases from V and 2 bases from J, the junction contained 5 bases not matched to a gene. The chain joins TRBV7-6 to TRBJ1-5, with 8 bases matching TRBD1. The origin of this receptor is an adult woman who had mild COVID-19 (a few samples of this study predate the infection). Cell type and time point are not known. What was sequenced was PBMCs or a T cell subset sorted from them (not recorded which). CDR3 amino acids: CASSPTGERNQPQHF. CDR3 nucleotides: TGTGCCAGCAGCCCGACAGGGGAACGCAATCAGCCCCAGCATTTT.